A single sample is the source of the 18 T cell receptor beta chains below, sequenced in a study of blood T cell repertoires in COVID-19. Some clones are missing from TCRdb's copy, which holds only in-frame ones; the method was immunoSEQ multiplex PCR. The table has 160,000 or so clones, roughly nine tenths seen once. The sample comprised peripheral blood. Receptor source: a woman in her 70s with acute or convalescent COVID-19.

V and J are TRBV10-3 and TRBJ1-1; D gene ambiguous. This CDR3 is 12 amino acids long. Germline lookup yields CDR1 ENHRY and CDR2 SYGVKD. The V end lost 2 bases, the J end lost 4 bases, and 5 bases lay between the germline ends. The CDR3 spells CAISEAVTEAFF. CDR3 coding DNA: TGTGCCATCAGTGAGGCAGTCACTGAAGCTTTCTTT.

Remarks on this clone: The DNA is omitted, as the CDR3 cannot be located on it reliably, and the CDR3 follows TCRdb's listing. V and J are TRBV10-1 and TRBJ2-3; the table assigns TRBD1, which was not confirmed against the DNA. The CDR3 adds up to 13 amino acids, both ends counted. The germline V gene has CDR1 WNHNN and CDR2 SYGVQD (reference sequence). CDR3 sequence reads: CASILGASDTQYF.

The chain couples TRBV6-2 or TRBV6-3 to TRBJ2-3; maybe TRBD2 (6 bases). With 6 bases removed from V and 3 bases from J, the gap between germline ends came to 16 bases. The CDR3 totals 15 residues. Germline values: CDR1 MNHEY, CDR2 SVGEGT. CDR3: CASSPGRRETDTQYF. The CDR3 DNA reads TGTGCCAGCAGCCCAGGTCGGCGGGAAACAGATACGCAGTATTTT.

This clone was seen only once. The rearrangement joins TRBV4-1 to TRBJ1-4; the D gene is possibly TRBD1 (6 bases). V was shortened by 5 bases and J by 0 bases, with 10 bases between the two germline ends. The germline CDR1 and CDR2 sequences are MGHRA and YSYEKL. The CDR3 runs 15 residues. CDR3 in amino acids: CASSGQFATNEKLFF. CDR3 nucleotides: TGCGCCAGCAGCGGACAGTTTGCAACTAATGAAAAACTGTTTTTT.

The chain combines TRBV2 with TRBJ2-3; weak D call: TRBD1 (6 bases). The CDR3 has 16 residues. CDR1 is SNHLY, CDR2 FYNNEI, per germline. V was cut by 4 bases and J by 3 bases, with 17 bases left in between. This CDR3 is CASSGSAGTRTDTQYF. CDR3 DNA: TGTGCCAGCAGTGGAAGCGCCGGGACAAGGACAGATACGCAGTATTTT. Based on the CDR3 plus reference TRBV2 and TRBJ2-3, the full variable domain is EPEVTQTPSHQVTQMGQEVILRCVPISNHLYFYWYRQILGQKVEFLVSFYNNEISEKSEIFDDQFSVERPDGSNFTLKIRSTKLEDSAMYFCASSGSAGTRTDTQYFGPGTRLTVL.

The rearrangement links TRBV9 to TRBJ2-7; TRBD1 is a possible D gene (5 bases). Deletions cut 3 bases from V and 5 bases from J, with 15 bases between. The germline V gene encodes CDR1 SGDLS and CDR2 YYNGEE. CDR3 length equals 14 residues. The CDR3, as DNA: TGTGCCAGCAGCGCCGAAGGTGGCAGGGACGAGCAGTACTTC. It yields the protein CASSAEGGRDEQYF.

The V and J genes are TRBV2 and TRBJ1-6; 7 bases are shared with TRBD1. CDR3 size: 15 residues. CDR1 SNHLY and CDR2 FYNNEI come from the germline V gene. V trimming: 1 base; J trimming: 9 bases; junction bases outside the gene matches: 6. The CDR3 protein is CASSEDRGVRSPLHF. The DNA of the CDR3 is TGTGCCAGCAGTGAAGACAGGGGAGTCCGTTCACCCCTCCACTTT.

This clone showed up just once. V and J are TRBV5-4 and TRBJ1-2; 7 nucleotides align to TRBD1. The CDR3 runs to 16 residues. Germline V gene sequence: CDR1 SGHNT, CDR2 YYREEE (reference sequence). The trim removed 0 bases at V and 2 bases at J, leaving 7 bases unmatched. Written as DNA, the CDR3 is TGTGCCAGCAGCTTGGTAGGGGGCAGATCAAACTATGGCTACACCTTC. This gives the protein CASSLVGGRSNYGYTF.

The V gene is TRBV6-5, the J gene TRBJ1-5, with D hard to call. Germline values: CDR1 MNHEY, CDR2 SVGAGI. This CDR3 has 14 amino acids. V was clipped by 6 bases and J by 0 bases, with 9 bases between them. CDR3 nucleotide sequence: TGTGCCAGCAGCCCCCTTTATAGCAATCAGCCCCAGCATTTT. Protein: CASSPLYSNQPQHF.

The chain couples TRBV7-6 to TRBJ2-5; 8 nucleotides agree with TRBD2. V lost 2 bases, J lost 4 bases, and 6 bases stayed unmatched. Germline V gene lookup returns CDR1 SGHVS and CDR2 FNYEAQ. This CDR3 contains 15 residues. Written as DNA, the CDR3 is TGTGCCAGCAGCTTATCCGGGGGGGCCCGAGAGACCCAGTACTTC. Protein sequence: CASSLSGGARETQYF.

This chain joins TRBV6-5 and TRBJ2-5, with D maybe TRBD2 (6 bases). V lost 8 bases to trimming and J lost 5 bases, with 21 bases between them. Germline CDR1 reads MNHEY; CDR2 reads SVGAGI. The CDR3 extends over 15 amino acids. This CDR3 reads CASSSPKRGSETQYF. The CDR3 bases are TGTGCCAGCTCCTCCCCGAAACGGGGGAGCGAGACCCAGTACTTC.

The gene calls are TRBV19 and TRBJ2-2, with a weak D call TRBD1 (6 bases). Deletions cut 6 bases from V and 4 bases from J, with 18 bases between. The germline CDR1 and CDR2 sequences are LNHDA and SQIVND (reference sequence). The CDR3 contains 16 residues. The CDR3 loop reads CASSPRTSRGTGELFF. CDR3 nucleotide sequence: TGTGCCAGTAGCCCACGAACAAGCAGGGGCACCGGGGAGCTGTTTTTT.

The J gene is TRBJ1-1, the V gene TRBV12-5; no definite D call. The germline V gene has CDR1 LGHNT and CDR2 FRNRAP. V shed 2 bases and J shed 3 bases, with 19 bases lying between them. This CDR3 has 17 residues. The CDR3 coding sequence is TGTGCTAGTGGTTTGCTTCAAACGGGGAAGGAGGACACTGAAGCTTTCTTT. Its protein is CASGLLQTGKEDTEAFF.

The chain has TRBV6-1 and TRBJ2-7; TRBD1 matches at 7 bases. V lost 3 bases and J lost 1; bases outside the gene matches: 6. Germline V lookup: CDR1 MNHNS, CDR2 SASEGT. This CDR3 is built from 15 residues. CDR3 coding DNA: TGTGCCAGCAGTGATACAGGGGCCCCTTCCTACGAGCAGTACTTC. The encoded protein is CASSDTGAPSYEQYF.

The chain employs TRBV11-3 and TRBJ2-3; D may be TRBD2 (6 bases). In germline, CDR1 is SGHNT, CDR2 YENEEA. This CDR3 region has 14 residues. With 5 bases removed from V and 2 bases from J, the gap between germline ends came to 11 bases. CDR3 bases: TGTGCCAGCAGCCCCTGGGGGGACACAGATACGCAGTATTTT. This sequence encodes CASSPWGDTDTQYF.

V gene TRBV27 combines with J gene TRBJ1-1, with TRBD1 matching over 7 bases. This CDR3 is 15 amino acids long. Germline trimming cut 0 bases from V and 2 bases from J; bases unmatched to any gene: 3. Germline CDR1 reads MNHEY; CDR2 reads SMNVEV (reference sequence). The CDR3 reads CASSLSGTANTEAFF. For the CDR3, the DNA is TGTGCCAGCAGTTTATCCGGGACAGCCAACACTGAAGCTTTCTTT.

The chain joins TRBV29-1 to TRBJ1-2; TRBD1 agrees at 7 bases. The CDR3 runs to 14 residues. Germline CDR1 reads SQVTM; CDR2 reads ANQGSEA. J gave up 6 bases and V 7 bases, and 14 bases lay outside the gene matches. The CDR3 sequence is CSAAGAGQSDGYTF. CDR3 nucleotides: TGCAGCGCCGCCGGGGCGGGACAGTCGGATGGCTACACCTTC. Full variable domain (remainder filled in from reference TRBV29-1 and TRBJ1-2): SAVISQKPSRDICQRGTSLTIQCQVDSQVTMMFWYRQQPGQSLTLIATANQGSEATYESGFVIDKFPISRPNLTFSTLTVSNMSPEDSSIYLCSAAGAGQSDGYTFGSGTRLTVV.

This clone was detected only once. This chain uses TRBV7-2 with TRBJ1-5; 7 bases map to TRBD1. Germline CDR1 reads SGHTA; CDR2 reads FQGNSA. The CDR3 is 13 residues long. The ends lost 4 bases at V and 6 bases at J; junction bases unmatched: 3. CDR3 bases: TGTGCCAGCAGCTATAACAGGGGTCAGCCCCAGCATTTT. It encodes CASSYNRGQPQHF. Looking up the rest from reference TRBV7-2 and TRBJ1-5 gives the full variable domain: GAGVSQSPSNKVTEKGKDVELRCDPISGHTALYWYRQSLGQGLEFLIYFQGNSAPDKSGLPSDRFSAERTGGSVSTLTIQRTQQEDSAVYLCASSYNRGQPQHFGDGTRLSIL.